This T cell receptor beta chain was obtained from a study of graft-versus-host responses after intestinal transplantation. Bone marrow aspirates were taken post-transplant, from the posterior iliac crest or another site. Germline V CDR1 and CDR2: SGHNT, YYREEE (reference sequence). Trimming removed 2 bases at V and 2 bases at J, with 7 bases between. CDR3 length: 13 amino acids. Findings of the study overall: The recipient marrow held GvH clones, and some of them showed up first in ileum or blood. Subjects displaying graft-donor T cell macrochimerism possessed elevated graft-versus-host to host-versus-graft clonal ratios inside allografts.

Worth noting for this clone: Its antigen is still unknown.

The data were produced by immunoSEQ multiplex PCR, yet TCRdb's version contains in-frame clones alone and is incomplete. The table lists fewer than 70,000 clones, 80% to 95% of them singletons. This receptor was taken from a human patient who received an intestinal transplant, so some T cells may come from the graft donor. This chain joins TRBV5-4 and TRBJ1-2; a possible D gene is TRBD1 (6 bases). The sequences come from bone marrow, collected 700 to 750 days after intestinal transplantation. CDR3 sequence: CASSLGGNYGYTF. CDR3 DNA sequence: TGTGCCAGCAGCTTAGGGGGGAACTATGGCTACACCTTC.